Listed below are T cell receptor beta chains from one sample, sequenced in a study of T cell responses to AZD1222 COVID-19 vaccine. The protocol was immunoSEQ multiplex PCR, while the TCRdb copy is restricted to in-frame clones and leaves out a portion. The sample records roughly 130,000 clones, just over 85% being singletons. The specimen was peripheral blood, collected on day 0 of MenACWY control vaccination. The source of these receptors is an adult in good health. Both conserved end residues are part of each CDR3. A D gene is named only where the DNA matches it firmly. Some rows mark clone size as missing; the rest say once, few, many or name a class of expanded clone.

d_call	clone_size	j_call	v_call	cdr3_aa
.	.	TRBJ1-3	TRBV9	CASSVAHGNTIYF
.	few	TRBJ2-2	TRBV28	CASRNSNPNSGELFF
.	.	TRBJ1-1	TRBV2	CASSETANTEAFF
.	few	TRBJ2-7	TRBV10-3	CAINAGRSYEQYF
.	.	TRBJ2-1	TRBV9	CASSVGDRVGEQFF
.	once	TRBJ1-6	TRBV2	CASAKRTDNSPLHF
.	.	TRBJ2-3	TRBV7-2	CASTSGVASTDTQYF
.	.	TRBJ2-7	TRBV6-5	CASSYSLSSYEQYF
.	once	TRBJ1-1	TRBV27	CASILTAGKNTEAFF
TRBD1	.	TRBJ1-6	TRBV19	CASSEVTGGNSPLHF
.	.	TRBJ1-5	TRBV27	CASSPLLGPQHF
.	.	TRBJ1-4	TRBV9	CASSANDEKLFF
.	.	TRBJ2-3	TRBV11-2	CASSLGGSTDTQYF
.	few	TRBJ2-7	TRBV7-8	CASSLRGASYEQYF
.	.	TRBJ2-2	TRBV7-2	CASRLEGTGELFF
TRBD2	.	TRBJ2-7	TRBV6-1	CASSDWTEGLAVSYEQYF
TRBD1	few	TRBJ1-5	TRBV6-1	CASSEAGGGNQPQHF
TRBD1	.	TRBJ2-7	TRBV28	CASSLGQGYEQYF
.	once	TRBJ1-1	TRBV6-2/TRBV6-3	CASSFRGGTEAFF
TRBD1	.	TRBJ2-3	TRBV6-5	CASRDRKTDTDTQYF
TRBD1	.	TRBJ1-1	TRBV19	CASSTGTGDTEAFF
.	.	TRBJ1-2	TRBV28	CASSPRGGSDTF